This T cell receptor (beta chain) is drawn from a study of T cell repertoires in cytomegalovirus infection. Study as a whole: Indicated by public TCR beta signatures were CMV infection and matching HLA type. Points from the study as a whole: Cumulative public TCR beta family frequency identified carriers of CMV plus the relevant HLA. The ex vivo response showed dominance by HLA-C-restricted CMV-specific TCR beta clonotypes.

At least ten counts were recorded for this clonotype. No antigen is known for it. Each CDR3 protein is one row after TCRdb ran MiXCR on the reads. The repertoire holds under 350,000 distinct CDR3 sequences, with around 9.6% as singletons. V lost 3 bases and J 0 bases, leaving 9 bases between the germline ends. CDR3 length: 16 residues. From germline, CDR1 is KGHSH and CDR2 LQKENI. Sequenced: PBMCs. V gene TRBV18 combines with J gene TRBJ2-6; TRBD2 might be the D (6 bases). This TCR was sampled from a human donor in good health (CMV status not recorded). Some clones in this sample may be carry-over from other donors' samples. The CDR3 sequence: CASSPGLPSGANVLTF. In DNA, the CDR3 is TGTGCCAGCTCACCGGGACTCCCCTCTGGGGCCAACGTCCTGACTTTC.